Listed below are T cell receptor beta chains from one sample, sequenced in a study of blood T cell repertoires in COVID-19. Produced via immunoSEQ multiplex PCR; TCRdb's table is partial and in-frame only. The table has almost 55,000 clones, about nine tenths seen once. Material for sequencing was peripheral blood. The receptor set was obtained from a man aged 50-60 years with active COVID-19. Both conserved end residues are part of each CDR3. Each record gives: clone size, J gene, V gene, CDR3 protein. The size field is filled for only some rows; it gives once, few, many or a size class.

- TRBJ1-1 TRBV7-2 CASSQGILQGTEAFF
once TRBJ2-3 TRBV2 CASRSVSTDTQYF
- TRBJ2-1 TRBV13 CASSLVAGEQFF
few TRBJ2-5 TRBV4-2 CASSQEREGQETQYF
- TRBJ2-5 TRBV5-4 CASSLEAARVQETQYF
- TRBJ1-2 TRBV27 CASHPTGGGGYTF
- TRBJ1-2 TRBV7-9 CASSPQGVHGYTF
- TRBJ2-7 TRBV18 CASSRTGTSGGAYEQYF
- TRBJ2-1 TRBV7-3 CASTLMTTNLGNEQFF
- TRBJ1-4 TRBV5-8 CASSPGTGGNEKLFF
- TRBJ2-3 TRBV7-6 CASSLLRRAGGRTDTQYF
- TRBJ2-7 TRBV6-6 CASKQGSYEQYF
- TRBJ1-5 TRBV28 CASRSGQGANQPQHF
- TRBJ1-6 TRBV11-2 CASSLARTDSPLHF
- TRBJ2-5 TRBV28 CAESGTSSKETQYF
- TRBJ1-6 TRBV11-2 CASSLVGGGNSPLHF
- TRBJ1-2 TRBV28 CASTLDRNYGYTF
- TRBJ2-1 TRBV18 CASSPPILGTGRNNEQFF
few TRBJ1-6 TRBV5-6 CASTKTGSPLHF
once TRBJ2-7 TRBV19 CASSMSRGVYEQYF
once TRBJ2-7 TRBV5-1 CASSSRGLADYEQYF
- TRBJ2-7 TRBV14 CASSRLGDYEQYF
- TRBJ2-7 TRBV19 CASSIGLPGQGFYEQYF
few TRBJ1-3 TRBV9 CASSVGGQGGNTIYF
- TRBJ2-2 TRBV7-9 CASSPKGAGELFF
- TRBJ1-3 TRBV19 CASSYQGGNTIYF
few TRBJ2-2 TRBV11-2 CASSQQAGWGELFF
- TRBJ1-2 TRBV4-3 CASSQERGLHLGYTF
- TRBJ1-4 TRBV12-3/TRBV12-4 CASSFLGGEKLFF
- TRBJ1-5 TRBV24-1 CATSDRPGQGDQPQHF
- TRBJ2-7 TRBV7-2 CASSLGAGEYEQYF
- TRBJ2-1 TRBV7-2 CASSLKGGRWDRFF
- TRBJ2-7 TRBV29-1 CSVARDSYEQYF